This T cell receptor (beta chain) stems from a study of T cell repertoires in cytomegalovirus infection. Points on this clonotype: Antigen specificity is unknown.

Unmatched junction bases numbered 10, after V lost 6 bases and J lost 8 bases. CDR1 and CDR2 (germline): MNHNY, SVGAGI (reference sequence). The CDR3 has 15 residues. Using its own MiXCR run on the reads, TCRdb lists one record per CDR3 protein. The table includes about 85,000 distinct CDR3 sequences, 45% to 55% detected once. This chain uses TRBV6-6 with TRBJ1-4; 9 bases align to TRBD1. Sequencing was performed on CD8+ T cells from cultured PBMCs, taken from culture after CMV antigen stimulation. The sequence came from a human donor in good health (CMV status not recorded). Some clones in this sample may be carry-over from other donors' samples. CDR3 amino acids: CASSLTGGLDEKLFF. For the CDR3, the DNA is TGTGCCAGCAGCCTTACAGGGGGCCTCGACGAAAAACTGTTTTTT.